One sample yielded the 28 T cell receptor beta chains listed below, sequenced in a study of cytomegalovirus exposure and HLA in healthy donors. The PCR was carried out with 60 Vbeta primers and 13 Jbeta primers. Sequencing used immunoSEQ multiplex PCR; TCRdb keeps in-frame clones, though not all of them. The data show 100,000 or so clones, around 80% seen once. Sequencing was performed on PBMCs. The origin of the receptors is a young man in good health and CMV-seronegative.

The chain couples TRBV19 to TRBJ2-5; TRBD2 might be the D (6 bases). The CDR3 sequence is 15 residues long. Trimming removed 4 bases at V and 0 bases at J, with 12 bases between. Germline CDR1 reads LNHDA; CDR2 reads SQIVND (reference sequence). As DNA, the CDR3 is TGTGCCAGTAGTACTACCGCGGGGAACCAAGAGACCCAGTACTTC. Protein: CASSTTAGNQETQYF.

The chain employs TRBV28 and TRBJ2-3; D ambiguous. This CDR3 has 13 residues. CDR1 and CDR2 (germline): MDHEN, SYDVKM. Trimming pared 7 bases from V and 4 bases from J, leaving 12 bases between. The CDR3 DNA reads as TGTGCCAGCAAAAAGTCGGGTCCAGATACGCAGTATTTT. It is translated as CASKKSGPDTQYF.

The chain carries TRBV30 and TRBJ1-1, with TRBD1 matching over 7 bases. The junction had 12 bases not matched to a gene; V was cut back by 7 bases and J by 7 bases. The CDR3 contains 13 residues. Germline V lookup: CDR1 GTSNPN, CDR2 SVGIG (reference sequence). The CDR3 region has the DNA TGTGCCTCCCGTTGGACAGGCTATGGTGAAGCTTTCTTT. Translated, it gives CASRWTGYGEAFF.

This chain connects TRBV30 to TRBJ2-7, with TRBD1 as a possible D gene (5 bases). The germline gives CDR1 GTSNPN, CDR2 SVGIG (reference sequence). Trimming shortened V by 2 bases and J by 3 bases, and 11 bases separated the two germline ends. CDR3 size: 13 residues. The CDR3 loop reads CAWSWQGGYEQYF. Here the CDR3 DNA reads TGTGCCTGGAGTTGGCAGGGTGGCTACGAGCAGTACTTC.

The chain joins TRBV4-1 to TRBJ2-2; D is possibly TRBD1 (7 bases). This CDR3 spans 15 amino acids. V lost 4 bases to trimming and J lost 4 bases, with 13 bases between them. Germline CDR1 is MGHRA and CDR2 is YSYEKL. The CDR3 sequence is CASSPRGETTGELFF. The CDR3 bases are TGCGCCAGCAGCCCCAGGGGGGAAACCACCGGGGAGCTGTTTTTT.

This clone was seen only a few times. The chain carries TRBV29-1 and TRBJ1-1; D is ambiguous. The V end lost 3 bases, the J end lost 0 bases, and 2 bases lay between the germline ends. Germline V gene data show CDR1 as SQVTM and CDR2 as ANQGSEA. The length of the CDR3 is 11 residues. The CDR3 DNA follows: TGCAGCGTTGACATGAACACTGAAGCTTTCTTT. Amino acids: CSVDMNTEAFF.

The CDR3 here is CASSLGSLAGFADTQYF. The DNA for the CDR3 is TGTGCCAGCAGCTTAGGTTCCCTAGCGGGGTTCGCAGATACGCAGTATTTT. This sequence joins TRBV7-9 and TRBJ2-3; 9 bases fit TRBD2. Germline V gene sequence: CDR1 SEHNR, CDR2 FQNEAQ (reference sequence). The CDR3 extends over 17 amino acids. The trim removed 1 base at V and 4 bases at J, leaving 9 bases unmatched. The full variable domain, in which reference TRBV7-9 and TRBJ2-3 provide the parts outside the CDR3, is DTGVSQNPRHKITKRGQNVTFRCDPISEHNRLYWYRQTLGQGPEFLTYFQNEAQLEKSRLLSDRFSAERPKGSFSTLEIQRTEQGDSAMYLCASSLGSLAGFADTQYFGPGTRLTVL.

This sequence joins TRBV5-8 and TRBJ1-2; 7 bases line up with TRBD1. With V trimmed by 4 bases and J by 7 bases, 10 bases remained unmatched. The germline V gene has CDR1 SGHTS and CDR2 YDEGEE. The CDR3 contains 14 residues. The CDR3 DNA follows: TGTGCCAGCAGCCTCGGGACAGCACGGGGTGGCTACACCTTC. Its translation is CASSLGTARGGYTF.

This clone is a singleton in its sample. The V call is TRBV5-5, the J call TRBJ1-5; no clear D gene. Trimming removed 4 bases at V and 3 bases at J, with 8 bases between. In germline, CDR1 is SGHKS, CDR2 YYEKEE (reference sequence). There are 13 residues in the CDR3. CDR3 protein: CASSTRDNQPQHF. CDR3 DNA sequence: TGTGCCAGCAGCACGCGGGACAATCAGCCCCAGCATTTT.

The chain has TRBV25-1 and TRBJ2-1; tentatively, D is TRBD1 (6 bases). Trimming cost V 8 bases and J 4 bases, with 15 bases left between them. CDR1 MGHDK and CDR2 SYGVNS come from the germline V gene. This CDR3 region has 14 residues. For the CDR3, the DNA is TGTGCCAGCGCCCCGGGACAAAGATACAATGAGCAGTTCTTC. It yields the protein CASAPGQRYNEQFF.

V gene TRBV5-1 combines with J gene TRBJ1-1, with TRBD1 matching 7 bases. The CDR3 sequence is 13 residues long. Trimming took 0 bases from V and 6 from J; bases not matched to a gene: 2. Germline V lookup: CDR1 SGHRS, CDR2 YFSETQ. The CDR3 protein is CASSLAGTAEAFF. As DNA, the CDR3 is TGCGCCAGCAGCTTGGCCGGGACAGCTGAAGCTTTCTTT. Filled out from reference TRBV5-1 and TRBJ1-1, the complete variable domain reads KAGVTQTPRYLIKTRGQQVTLSCSPISGHRSVSWYQQTPGQGLQFLFEYFSETQRNKGNFPGRFSGRQFSNSRSEMNVSTLELGDSALYLCASSLAGTAEAFFGQGTRLTVV.

The rearrangement uses TRBV18 and TRBJ2-1, with D possibly TRBD2 on 5 matching bases. CDR3 length: 14 amino acids. Germline-derived CDR1 and CDR2 are KGHSH and LQKENI. V lost 3 bases and J lost 6, with 12 bases in between. The CDR3 here is CASSPWAEGNEQFF. The CDR3 DNA follows: TGTGCCAGCTCACCTTGGGCAGAGGGCAATGAGCAGTTCTTC.

This chain uses TRBV7-2 with TRBJ1-4; TRBD1 aligns across 8 bases. The CDR3 runs to 14 residues. The germline V gene has CDR1 SGHTA and CDR2 FQGNSA. The trim removed 5 bases at V and 7 bases at J, leaving 6 bases unmatched. CDR3 nucleotide sequence: TGTGCCAGCAGCCTAGGACAGGGTAGTGAAAAACTGTTTTTT. This codes for CASSLGQGSEKLFF.

The rearrangement links TRBV5-1 to TRBJ2-1, with D possibly matching TRBD2 (5 bases). There are 13 residues in the CDR3. The ends were cut back, 1 base at V and 3 bases at J, with 5 bases in the middle. Germline assignment: CDR1 SGHRS and CDR2 YFSETQ. DNA of the CDR3: TGCGCCAGCAGCTTGACTAGCTACAATGAGCAGTTCTTC. Translating gives CASSLTSYNEQFF.

This clone was seen only once. This chain connects TRBV5-1 to TRBJ2-2, with 10 bases fitting TRBD1. Germline loops: CDR1 SGHRS, CDR2 YFSETQ. This CDR3 has 15 amino acids. Trimming cost V 6 bases and J 5 bases; bases outside gene matches: 7. CDR3 sequence (DNA): TGCGCCAGCACCCCAGACAGGGGGCTTACCGGGGAGCTGTTTTTT. Protein: CASTPDRGLTGELFF.

The chain joins TRBV2 to TRBJ1-1; no definite D call. Trimming left V 5 bases short and J 1 base short, with 8 bases between. In germline, CDR1 is SNHLY, CDR2 FYNNEI. This CDR3 is built from 13 residues. CDR3 loop: CASSNTQNTEAFF. Here the CDR3 DNA reads TGTGCCAGCAGTAATACACAGAACACTGAAGCTTTCTTT.

The V gene is TRBV7-2, the J gene TRBJ2-7; the D gene is possibly TRBD1 (8 bases). The CDR3 contains 15 residues. Germline V gene lookup returns CDR1 SGHTA and CDR2 FQGNSA. The V end was cut by 6 bases, the J end by 5 bases, with 20 bases between. The CDR3 is CASRGEIQGGHEQYF. For the CDR3, the DNA is TGTGCCAGCAGGGGGGAGATACAGGGGGGGCACGAGCAGTACTTC. Full variable domain (remainder filled in from reference TRBV7-2 and TRBJ2-7): GAGVSQSPSNKVTEKGKDVELRCDPISGHTALYWYRQSLGQGLEFLIYFQGNSAPDKSGLPSDRFSAERTGGSVSTLTIQRTQQEDSAVYLCASRGEIQGGHEQYFGPGTRLTVT.

V and J are TRBV10-3 and TRBJ1-1; a possible D gene is TRBD1 (6 bases). The CDR3 spans 20 residues. Germline V gives CDR1 ENHRY, CDR2 SYGVKD. The V end was cut by 2 bases, the J end by 4 bases, with 29 bases between. The CDR3: CAISEPSGGQDGTLGTEAFF. The CDR3 DNA follows: TGTGCCATCAGTGAGCCCTCCGGGGGGCAGGACGGTACTCTGGGCACTGAAGCTTTCTTT.

The chain joins TRBV30 to TRBJ1-1; a weak D match, TRBD1 (6 bases). The V end lost 7 bases, the J end lost 0 bases, and 12 bases lay between the germline ends. The CDR3 is made up of 13 amino acids. Germline lookup yields CDR1 GTSNPN and CDR2 SVGIG (reference sequence). The CDR3 DNA sequence: TGTGCCTCTAAAACAGGGATGAACACTGAAGCTTTCTTT. Its protein is CASKTGMNTEAFF. The complete variable domain, with remaining parts taken from reference TRBV30 and TRBJ1-1, reads SQTIHQWPATLVQPVGSPLSLECTVEGTSNPNLYWYRQAAGRGLQLLFYSVGIGQISSEVPQNLSASRPQDRQFILSSKKLLLSDSGFYLCASKTGMNTEAFFGQGTRLTVV.

This clone was counted a few times. The chain links TRBV7-9 to TRBJ1-5, with no clear D. V was trimmed by 4 bases and J by 0 bases, leaving 10 bases between them. Germline V gene sequence: CDR1 SEHNR, CDR2 FQNEAQ (reference sequence). CDR3 size: 15 residues. Here the CDR3 reads CASSSNSYSNQPQHF. CDR3 nucleotides: TGTGCCAGCAGCTCTAACTCCTATAGCAATCAGCCCCAGCATTTT.

This clone was found a few times. The chain combines TRBV7-2 with TRBJ2-3, with TRBD2 matching 11 bases. Per germline, CDR1 SGHTA and CDR2 FQGNSA. CDR3 length equals 18 residues. V lost 8 bases to trimming and J lost 3 bases; unmatched junction nucleotides: 16. The CDR3 DNA reads TGTGCCAGCCGGGGGCTTAGCGGGAGGGCCGTTGTGACAGATACGCAGTATTTT. Amino acid sequence: CASRGLSGRAVVTDTQYF.

The rearrangement uses TRBV7-9 and TRBJ2-3; D ambiguous. With 0 bases removed from V and 4 bases from J, the gap between germline ends came to 5 bases. Germline V gene sequence: CDR1 SEHNR, CDR2 FQNEAQ (reference sequence). This CDR3 has 13 amino acids. The CDR3 DNA follows: TGTGCCAGCAGCTTAGCGCCGGCAGATACGCAGTATTTT. This encodes CASSLAPADTQYF. Filled out from reference TRBV7-9 and TRBJ2-3, the complete variable domain reads DTGVSQNPRHKITKRGQNVTFRCDPISEHNRLYWYRQTLGQGPEFLTYFQNEAQLEKSRLLSDRFSAERPKGSFSTLEIQRTEQGDSAMYLCASSLAPADTQYFGPGTRLTVL.

Regarding this clone: Different DNA sequences within this sample yield the same CDR3. The chain is built from TRBV30 and TRBJ2-5; TRBD2 matches at 14 bases. This CDR3 spans 15 amino acids. V lost 1 base, J lost 5 bases, and 3 bases stayed unmatched. Germline V lookup: CDR1 GTSNPN, CDR2 SVGIG (reference sequence). The CDR3 here is CAWSGTSGGRETQYF. The CDR3 DNA reads TGTGCCTGGAGTGGGACTAGCGGGGGGAGGGAGACCCAGTACTTC.

This chain uses TRBV30 with TRBJ2-3; TRBD2 aligns across 12 bases. Germline loops: CDR1 GTSNPN, CDR2 SVGIG (reference sequence). The CDR3 is made up of 16 amino acids. Trimming at V came to 0 bases and at J to 5 bases, leaving 6 bases not matched to a gene. The CDR3 protein is CAWSVVLAGGVDTQYF. In DNA form, the CDR3 reads TGTGCCTGGAGTGTAGTCCTAGCGGGGGGGGTAGATACGCAGTATTTT.

The chain uses TRBV5-6 and TRBJ1-1; TRBD1 aligns across 9 bases. The CDR3 sequence is 15 residues long. Per the germline V gene, CDR1 is SGHDT and CDR2 is YYEEEE. Trimming removed 4 bases from V and 5 bases from J; junction bases left unmatched: 9. The CDR3 is CASSAGTGLYTEAFF. CDR3 sequence (DNA): TGTGCCAGCAGCGCAGGGACAGGGTTATATACTGAAGCTTTCTTT.

The V and J genes are TRBV6-1 and TRBJ1-1; no reliable D call. V lost 5 bases and J 3 bases, leaving 10 bases between the germline ends. Germline loops: CDR1 MNHNS, CDR2 SASEGT. The CDR3 runs to 13 residues. DNA of the CDR3: TGTGCCAGCAGTCAAACAGAATACACTGAAGCTTTCTTT. This codes for CASSQTEYTEAFF.

The chain joins TRBV7-2 to TRBJ2-1; 8 nucleotides agree with TRBD2. The J segment lost 2 bases and the V segment lost 1 base, leaving 4 bases of the junction unmatched. The CDR3 sequence is 16 residues long. Germline V lookup: CDR1 SGHTA, CDR2 FQGNSA. CDR3 residues: CASSLVGGGTYNEQFF. The CDR3 region has the DNA TGTGCCAGCAGCTTAGTCGGGGGGGGGACCTACAATGAGCAGTTCTTC.

This sequence joins TRBV6-6 and TRBJ2-5, with D unclear. Trimming pared 0 bases from V and 5 bases from J, leaving 4 bases between. The CDR3 covers 12 residues. Germline V CDR1 and CDR2: MNHNY, SVGAGI (reference sequence). The CDR3 coding sequence is TGTGCCAGCAGTTACTCATCTGAGACCCAGTACTTC. Translating gives CASSYSSETQYF.